The T cell receptor (beta chain) under discussion was sequenced for a study of blood T cell repertoires in COVID-19. In the study overall: The United States, Italy and Spain provided the acute and convalescent COVID-19 samples. Nucleic acid was either cDNA or gDNA, and it came from T cells, B-cell-depleted T cells, or PBMCs.

V was trimmed by 3 bases and J by 0 bases, leaving 11 bases between them. This CDR3 has 14 amino acids. Germline CDR1 is DFQATT and CDR2 is SNEGSKA (reference sequence). Original processing notes: Reference gene primer amplification gave nucleated cell count estimates. Data came from immunoSEQ multiplex PCR; TCRdb stores just in-frame clones and leaves some out. V and J calls plus clone size are reproduced from that table; the DNA served to infer D and trimming. The table lists under 100,000 clones, about 87% of them singletons. The chain couples TRBV20-1 to TRBJ1-2; tentatively, D is TRBD1 (5 bases). The TCR was taken from a human donor in a cohort sampled during active COVID-19. The sample was peripheral blood. The CDR3 reads CSASGQGSNYGYTF. CDR3 sequence (DNA): TGCAGTGCTAGTGGGCAGGGATCTAACTATGGCTACACCTTC.